This T cell receptor (beta chain) was sequenced for a study of T cell responses to AZD1222 COVID-19 vaccine. The data were produced by immunoSEQ multiplex PCR, yet TCRdb's version contains in-frame clones alone and is incomplete. The sample contains around 73,000 clones, about 91% of which appear only once. Overall study findings and caveats: Most donors were white British and more were female, and clonal diversity was possibly underestimated. Only 6 or 7 AZD1222 recipients tested seropositive at baseline.

This clone occurred a few times. Its antigen is not identified. The CDR3 has 15 amino acids. J is TRBJ2-5 and V is TRBV1; the DNA was not used to check the table's D call, TRBD1. TRBV1 is listed as a pseudogene. The receptor's source is an adult who received the AZD1222 COVID-19 vaccine. The sequenced sample was peripheral blood, obtained 28 days after the second AZD1222 dose. DNA for the CDR3: TGCACCAGCAGCCCCGGGACAGGGGGCGGGGAGACCCAGTACTTC. Amino acid sequence: CTSSPGTGGGETQYF.